This entry lists 16 T cell receptor beta chains sequenced from one sample in a study of molecular identifiers for immune sequencing clone quantification. TCRdb re-called the PCR reads with MiXCR, one entry per CDR3 protein. The sample holds approximately 54,000 distinct CDR3 sequences, roughly a quarter seen once. Input material: naive CD8+ T cells from blood, with Jurkat cell RNA spiked in. Subset given: FACS-sorted CD8+CD4-CCR7+CD45RA+ naive T cells. All receptors come from a human donor in good health. Some libraries in this study had Jurkat cell RNA spiked in.

A note on this clonotype: A much bigger clone sits one base away, suggesting this may be a read error. Written as DNA, the CDR3 is TGTGCCAGCAGGAAAAGAGTAGGTTTCGAGACCCAGTACTTC. Its protein is CASRKRVGFETQYF. The chain joins TRBV21-1 to TRBJ2-5. TRBV21-1 is a pseudogene. The CDR3 sequence is 14 residues long.

This clonotype was seen a single time. This chain connects TRBV29-1 to TRBJ2-1; perhaps TRBD2 as D (7 bases). Germline lookup yields CDR1 SQVTM and CDR2 ANQGSEA. V lost 3 bases and J lost 3, with 21 bases in between. There are 17 residues in the CDR3. This chain's CDR3 is CSVDSGGGSGVYNEQFF. Written as DNA, the CDR3 is TGCAGCGTTGACTCTGGGGGAGGGTCAGGGGTCTACAATGAGCAGTTCTTC.

Of note for this clonotype: The junction shows a germline mismatch at one end, possibly a read error. The V gene is TRBV28, the J gene TRBJ1-4; D may be TRBD1 (6 bases). Germline-derived CDR1 and CDR2 are MDHEN and SYDVKM. The CDR3 totals 15 residues. The CDR3 region is CASSFLGQNNKKLFF. As DNA, the CDR3 is TGTGCCAGCAGTTTCCTGGGACAAAATAATAAAAAACTGTTTTTT. The whole variable domain, filled in from reference TRBV28 and TRBJ1-4, reads DVKVTQSSRYLVKRTGEKVFLECVQDMDHENMFWYRQDPGLGLRLIYFSYDVKMKEKGDIPEGYSVSREKKERFSLILESASTNQTSMYLCASSFLGQNNKKLFFGSGTQLSVL.

Remarks on this clonotype: Being one base from a much bigger clone, this may be a read error. The chain is built from TRBV11-1 and TRBJ1-1; D remains unclear. The CDR3 extends over 14 amino acids. V gave up 2 bases and J gave up 8 bases, with 15 bases separating them. Germline CDR1 and CDR2: SGHAT and FQDESV (reference sequence). The CDR3 nucleotides read TGTGCCAGCAGCTTAACAGAAGACCTGTTCGAAGCTTTCTTT. Its protein is CASSLTEDLFEAFF.

Note on this clonotype: This may come from a read error, since a much larger clone is one base off. The gene calls are TRBV6-2 or TRBV6-3 and TRBJ2-4, with D uncertain. CDR3 length equals 11 residues. Germline V gene sequence: CDR1 MNHEY, CDR2 SVGEGT. The CDR3 loop is CACSYSGSKYF. CDR3 coding DNA: TGTGCCTGCAGTTACTCAGGATCAAAGTACTTC.

This clonotype was recorded once. Its ends do not fully match the called genes, so a read error is possible. The V and J genes are TRBV27 and TRBJ1-2, with 9 bases matching TRBD1. The germline V gene has CDR1 MNHEY and CDR2 SMNVEV (reference sequence). The CDR3 length is 15 residues. CDR3 loop: CASSPSLTGGYGCTF. The CDR3 coding sequence is TGTGCCAGCAGCCCCTCCCTGACAGGGGGATATGGCTGCACCTTC.

This clonotype was counted many times. The genes are TRBV7-9 and TRBJ1-4; a possible D gene is TRBD1 (5 bases). Germline V gives CDR1 SEHNR, CDR2 FQNEAQ (reference sequence). This CDR3 has 15 residues. Trimming cost V 3 bases and J 4 bases, with 12 bases left between them. The CDR3 spells CASSFPGLGNEKLFF. The CDR3 DNA follows: TGTGCCAGCAGCTTCCCAGGGTTGGGTAATGAAAAACTGTTTTTT.

This sequence joins TRBV29-1 and TRBJ2-3; D assignment may be TRBD1 or TRBD2 (5 bases each). Germline V lookup: CDR1 SQVTM, CDR2 ANQGSEA. Trimming took 1 base from V and 0 from J, leaving 14 bases between them. The CDR3 covers 16 residues. The CDR3 loop reads CSVEGGTEVSTDTQYF. DNA for the CDR3: TGCAGCGTTGAAGGGGGGACGGAGGTTAGCACAGATACGCAGTATTTT.

This clonotype was counted ten times or more. This chain connects TRBV3-1 to TRBJ1-2, with no clear D. Looked up from germline, CDR1 is LGHDT and CDR2 is YNNKEL (reference sequence). The germline V and J ends were trimmed by 0 bases and 2 bases, with 19 bases remaining between them. The CDR3 runs 18 residues. The DNA for the CDR3 is TGTGCCAGCAGCCAAGAAAGGAAGCGAACAGAACCCAACTATGGCTACACCTTC. It encodes CASSQERKRTEPNYGYTF.

CDR3 in amino acids: CASSWGGQSYEQYF. In DNA, the CDR3 is TGTGCCAGCAGTTGGGGGGGACAGTCCTACGAGCAGTACTTC. The chain combines TRBV27 with TRBJ2-7; D tentatively fits TRBD1 or TRBD2 (7 bases each). Trimming shortened V by 4 bases and J by 1 base, and 11 bases separated the two germline ends. CDR1 is MNHEY and CDR2 is SMNVEV in the germline V gene (reference sequence). This CDR3 is 14 amino acids long.

As regards this clonotype: Since a much larger clone is just one base distant, this may be a read error. This chain joins TRBV7-9 and TRBJ2-7; D unclear. The V end lost 1 base, the J end lost 7 bases, and 8 bases lay between the germline ends. Germline V gene data show CDR1 as SEHNR and CDR2 as FQNEAQ (reference sequence). This CDR3 has 12 amino acids. The CDR3 protein is CASSLGAKEQYF. Written as DNA, the CDR3 is TGTGCCAGCAGCTTAGGGGCTAAGGAGCAGTACTTC.

The V and J genes are TRBV12-3 or TRBV12-4 and TRBJ2-1; D not resolved. Trimming took 6 bases from V and 8 from J, leaving 17 bases between them. This CDR3 spans 14 amino acids. CDR3 in amino acids: CASSPLEGPYEQFF. Written as DNA, the CDR3 is TGTGCCAGCAGCCCCCTAGAAGGGCCCTATGAGCAGTTCTTC.

The V and J genes are TRBV4-3 and TRBJ2-3, with D possibly called TRBD1 or TRBD2 (5 bases each). Germline assignment: CDR1 LGHNA and CDR2 YSLEER. The ends were cut back, 0 bases at V and 0 bases at J, with 19 bases in the middle. The CDR3 runs to 19 residues. The CDR3 DNA reads TGCGCCAGCAGCCAAGAAGGTTTCGGGGCCAGGTTTAGCACAGATACGCAGTATTTT. Translated, it gives CASSQEGFGARFSTDTQYF.

This clonotype showed up just a few times. Given a much more abundant clone one base away, this may be a read error. This sequence joins TRBV29-1 and TRBJ2-6; tentatively, D is TRBD1 (6 bases). There are 17 residues in the CDR3. Looked up from germline, CDR1 is SQVTM and CDR2 is ANQGSEA. The CDR3 DNA is TGCAGCGTTGAAGTCTGGGACACGGTCTCTGGGGCCAACGTCCAGACTTTC. It specifies CSVEVWDTVSGANVQTF.

This clonotype was counted ten times or more. A junction end diverges from the germline sequence, so it may reflect a read error. This rearrangement joins TRBV11-2 to TRBJ1-1; D may be TRBD1 (6 bases). Germline V gene lookup returns CDR1 SGHAT and CDR2 FQNNGV. CDR3 length equals 18 residues. The DNA for the CDR3 is TGTGCCAGCAGCTTAGGTTGGGGGGGCGCGTCCTCGAACGCTGAAGCTTTCTTT. It codes for CASSLGWGGASSNAEAFF. Looking up the rest from reference TRBV11-2 and TRBJ1-1 gives the full variable domain: EAGVAQSPRYKIIEKRQSVAFWCNPISGHATLYWYQQILGQGPKLLIQFQNNGVVDDSQLPKDRFSAERLKGVDSTLKIQPAKLEDSAVYLCASSLGWGGASSNAEAFFGQGTRLTVV.

As regards this clonotype: Being one base from a much bigger clone, this may be a read error. The chain combines TRBV20-1 with TRBJ2-7, with a weak D call TRBD2 (5 bases). The CDR3 is made up of 15 amino acids. CDR1 and CDR2 (germline): DFQATT, SNEGSKA (reference sequence). V was shortened by 5 bases and J by 3 bases, with 20 bases between the two germline ends. The CDR3 reads CSAAGPARLDYEQYF. CDR3 DNA sequence: TGCAGTGCTGCGGGCCCCGCCAGGCTCGACTACGAGCAGTACTTC.